This T cell receptor beta chain was documented in a study of CD8 T cells in Susac syndrome. Background on the study: When blood was drawn, patients with Susac syndrome were on intravenous immunoglobulin alone, on corticosteroids, or therapy-naive.

This clonotype was detected only once. Germline values: CDR1 MDHEN, CDR2 SYDVKM. V gave up 3 bases and J gave up 1 base, with 7 bases separating them. This CDR3 comprises 13 residues. An input of roughly 0.5 to 1 ug of RNA was subjected to reverse transcription using random hexamers. One entry per CDR3 protein results from TCRdb running MiXCR on the immunoSEQ multiplex PCR reads. The sample lists about 24,000 distinct CDR3 sequences; 93% were seen once. The sequence came from a human donor with Susac syndrome. The V and J genes are TRBV28 and TRBJ2-7; possible D gene TRBD1, 5 bases. Sample: CD8+ T cells from PBMCs. The DNA of the CDR3 is TGTGCCAGCAGTTTGCAGGGTTCCTACGAGCAGTACTTC. Protein sequence: CASSLQGSYEQYF. The full variable domain, in which reference TRBV28 and TRBJ2-7 provide the parts outside the CDR3, is DVKVTQSSRYLVKRTGEKVFLECVQDMDHENMFWYRQDPGLGLRLIYFSYDVKMKEKGDIPEGYSVSREKKERFSLILESASTNQTSMYLCASSLQGSYEQYFGPGTRLTVT.